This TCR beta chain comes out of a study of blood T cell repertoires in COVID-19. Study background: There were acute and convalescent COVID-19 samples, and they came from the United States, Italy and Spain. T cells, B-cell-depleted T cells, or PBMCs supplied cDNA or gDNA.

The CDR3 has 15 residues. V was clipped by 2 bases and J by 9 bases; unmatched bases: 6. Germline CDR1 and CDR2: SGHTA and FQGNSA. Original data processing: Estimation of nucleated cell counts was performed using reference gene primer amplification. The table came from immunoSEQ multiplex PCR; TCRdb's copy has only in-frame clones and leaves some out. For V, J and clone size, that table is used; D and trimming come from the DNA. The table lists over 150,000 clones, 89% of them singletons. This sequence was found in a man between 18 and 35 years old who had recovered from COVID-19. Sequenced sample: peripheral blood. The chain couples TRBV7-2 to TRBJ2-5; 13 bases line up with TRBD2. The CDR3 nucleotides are TGTGCCAGCAGCTTAAGGACTAGCGGGAGTGGGGCCCAGTACTTC. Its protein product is CASSLRTSGSGAQYF. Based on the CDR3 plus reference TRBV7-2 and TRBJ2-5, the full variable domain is GAGVSQSPSNKVTEKGKDVELRCDPISGHTALYWYRQSLGQGLEFLIYFQGNSAPDKSGLPSDRFSAERTGGSVSTLTIQRTQQEDSAVYLCASSLRTSGSGAQYFGPGTRLLVL.